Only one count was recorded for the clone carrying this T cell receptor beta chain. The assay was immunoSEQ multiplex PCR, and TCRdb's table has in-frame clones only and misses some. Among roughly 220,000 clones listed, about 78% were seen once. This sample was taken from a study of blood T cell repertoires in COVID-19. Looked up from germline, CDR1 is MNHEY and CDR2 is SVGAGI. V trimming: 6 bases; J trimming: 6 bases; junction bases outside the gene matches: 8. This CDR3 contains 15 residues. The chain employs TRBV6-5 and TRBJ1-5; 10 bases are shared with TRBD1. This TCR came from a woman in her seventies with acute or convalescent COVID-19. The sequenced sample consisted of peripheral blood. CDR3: CASSPGTGVGQPQHF. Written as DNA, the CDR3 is TGTGCCAGCAGCCCCGGGACAGGGGTGGGTCAGCCCCAGCATTTT.